This TCR beta chain came from a study of T cells in Graves' hyperthyroidism and ophthalmopathy. This clonotype has just a few counts. Its antigen is still unknown. The CDR3 runs to 15 residues. Per the germline V gene, CDR1 is MNHEY and CDR2 is SVGEGT. V lost 2 bases, J lost 5 bases, and 12 bases lay in between. The source material, RNA transcripts, was used to amplify TCR beta CDR3 regions. The study used the HTBI primer set for a first-round RT-PCR of the TCR CDR3. TCRdb itself ran the multiplex PCR reads through MiXCR, one entry per CDR3 protein. The repertoire holds 300,000 to 500,000 distinct CDR3 sequences, with under 15% as singletons. An absence of ophthalmopathy progression within 18 months meant stable Graves' hyperthyroidism. Used for diagnoses were clinical symptoms, serum thyroxine and TRAb, thyroid ultrasound and orbital computed tomography. Study-wide findings and caveats: Researchers report that a 13 V-J model separated ophthalmopathy from stable hyperthyroidism.

This clonotype was sampled from a woman in her 30s with Graves' hyperthyroidism. The sequencing sample was made of blood. The chain couples TRBV6-2 or TRBV6-3 to TRBJ2-2; TRBD1 is a possible D gene (5 bases). CDR3 amino acids: CASSYGNRITGELFF. The CDR3 nucleotides are TGTGCCAGCAGTTACGGGAACAGGATTACCGGGGAGCTGTTTTTT.